This T cell receptor (beta chain) emerged from a study of regulatory T cells in long-lasting Graves disease. The wider study: Graves' patients who were just diagnosed had used antithyroid drugs for under 3 months.

Time point defined: newly diagnosed GD, antithyroid drugs for less than 3 months. The TCR library used RNA extracted from PBMCs. This clonotype turned up a few times. HTBI primers from iRepertoire and Arm-PCR of CDR3 regions yielded the TCR beta libraries. TCRdb reanalysed the multiplex PCR reads using MiXCR and keeps one entry per CDR3 protein. The data show roughly 560,000 distinct CDR3 sequences, with 15% to 20% seen just once and 25% held by the top ten. CDR1 and CDR2 from the germline V gene are SGHAT and FQNNGV. The CDR3 contains 15 residues. The same sample was also used in a study of T cells in Graves' hyperthyroidism and ophthalmopathy. From that second work: Researchers barred patients who had uncontrolled infection, other autoimmune disease, pregnancy or lactation. An initial round of RT-PCR targeting the TCR CDR3 relied on the HTBI primer set.

The source of this sequence is a woman aged 35 to 59 with Graves disease. The J gene is TRBJ2-1, the V gene TRBV11-2, with a possible D match to TRBD2 (7 bases). Gene TRBJ2-5 matches the end of the DNA better, so the J call may be wrong. The sequenced sample was peripheral blood mononuclear cells (PBMCs), obtained at new diagnosis, from a patient treated with antithyroid drugs. CDR3 DNA: TGTGCCAGCAGCGCTGAGGGGGGGATTGGAGAGACCCAGTACTTC. Its protein is CASSAEGGIGETQYF.